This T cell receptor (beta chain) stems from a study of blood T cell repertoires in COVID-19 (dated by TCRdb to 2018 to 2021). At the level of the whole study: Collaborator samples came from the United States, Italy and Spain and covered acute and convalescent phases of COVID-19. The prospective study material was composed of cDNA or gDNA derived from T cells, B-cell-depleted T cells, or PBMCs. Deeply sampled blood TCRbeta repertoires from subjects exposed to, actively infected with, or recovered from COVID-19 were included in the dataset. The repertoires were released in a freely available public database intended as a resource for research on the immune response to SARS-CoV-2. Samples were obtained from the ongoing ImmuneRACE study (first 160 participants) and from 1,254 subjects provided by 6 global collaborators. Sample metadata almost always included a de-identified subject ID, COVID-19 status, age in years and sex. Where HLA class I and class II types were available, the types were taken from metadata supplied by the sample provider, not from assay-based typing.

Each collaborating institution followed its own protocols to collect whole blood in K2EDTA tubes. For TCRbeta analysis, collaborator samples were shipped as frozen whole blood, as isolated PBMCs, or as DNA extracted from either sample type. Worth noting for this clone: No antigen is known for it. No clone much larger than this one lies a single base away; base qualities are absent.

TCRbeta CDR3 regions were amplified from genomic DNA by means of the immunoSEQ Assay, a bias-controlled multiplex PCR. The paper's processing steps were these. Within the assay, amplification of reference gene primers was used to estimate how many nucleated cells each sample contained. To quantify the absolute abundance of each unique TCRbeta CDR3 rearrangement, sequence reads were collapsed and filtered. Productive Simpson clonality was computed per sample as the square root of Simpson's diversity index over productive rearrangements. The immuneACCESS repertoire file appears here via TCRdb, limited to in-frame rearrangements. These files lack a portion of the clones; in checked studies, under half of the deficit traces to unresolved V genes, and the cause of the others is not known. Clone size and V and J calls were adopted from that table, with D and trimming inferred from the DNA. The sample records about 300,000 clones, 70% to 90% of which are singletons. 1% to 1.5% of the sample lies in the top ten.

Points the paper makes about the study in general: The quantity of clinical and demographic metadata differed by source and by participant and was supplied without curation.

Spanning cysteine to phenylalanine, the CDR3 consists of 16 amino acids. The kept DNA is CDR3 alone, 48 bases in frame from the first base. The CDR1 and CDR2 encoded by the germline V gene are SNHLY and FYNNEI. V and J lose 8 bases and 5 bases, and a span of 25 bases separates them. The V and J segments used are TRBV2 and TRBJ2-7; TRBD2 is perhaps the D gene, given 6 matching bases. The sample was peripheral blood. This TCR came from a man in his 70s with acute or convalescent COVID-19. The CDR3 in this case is CASGRSRGVGFNEQYF. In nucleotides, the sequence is TGTGCCAGCGGTAGGAGTCGCGGGGTCGGTTTCAACGAGCAGTACTTC.